This T cell receptor beta chain emerged from a study of cytomegalovirus exposure and HLA in healthy donors (dated by TCRdb to 2015 to 2018). Regarding the research as a whole: A later analysis indicated that the 120 or so validation repertoires were generated on the platform also employed for the 666 repertoires of the first cohort. The study was designed to test whether signatures of past pathogen exposure could be identified by cataloging public T cell receptors. Besides the first cohort of under 700 subjects, a separate validation cohort made up of over 95 different subjects was used. To predict cytomegalovirus infection status, the study brought together high-throughput TCR immunosequencing, statistical association of individual TCRs with disease status, and machine learning.

Beyond this particular receptor, the publication reports: A later analysis lacked HLA typing for the validation cohort, so it scored co-occurrence in that cohort across all 120 or so repertoires. Cytomegalovirus status was reported to be diagnosed by the classifier with high specificity and sensitivity in both the original and validation cohorts. The study listed 164 TCR beta chains as associated with cytomegalovirus. In a later analysis, TCRs clustered in the first cohort were found to also tend to co-occur in the roughly 130 validation repertoires, with over 90% of cluster scores above 0. Across donors, most TCR sequences were observed very rarely, whereas some public TCRs were present in many individuals. A few of the identified cytomegalovirus-associated TCR beta chains were confirmed in vitro to be specific for cytomegalovirus antigens. According to the authors, the approach could potentially be generalized to other disease states and immunological phenotypes.

The protocol used for the library was the immunoSEQ multiplex PCR assay. The authors processed their data as follows. A statistical classification framework was built to diagnose cytomegalovirus status from the catalog of TCR beta chain sequences. This immuneACCESS table, as held by TCRdb, lists in-frame sequences with V and J called but not all clones. Of the missing ones, under half trace to an unresolved V gene in checked studies; the others have no known cause. V and J calls and clone size come straight from that table; D and trimming were deduced from the DNA. Present in this sample are fewer than 350,000 clones, roughly 90% of which were seen just once. The ten biggest clones cover approximately 0.9% of the sample. For CDR1 and CDR2, the germline V gene lists SGHRS and YFSETQ. Inclusive of the bounding cysteine and phenylalanine, the CDR3 is 15 residues long. The read is trimmed to its CDR3 DNA, 45 bases read in frame from base 1. From V the trimming removes 0 bases and from J it removes 4 bases, while the gene matches leave 4 bases of the junction unaccounted for.

This clone showed up just once. Its cognate antigen has yet to be identified. There are no base qualities to consult, and no much larger clone falls within one base. The donors belonged to the validation cohort of about 120 subjects, which was separate from the approximately 660-subject first cohort. The rearrangement joined TRBV5-1 to TRBJ2-1; the junction holds 7 bases that match TRBD2. Sequenced: PBMCs. This TCR was recovered from a woman between 18 and 29 years old in good health and CMV-seronegative. The bases read TGCGCCAGCAGCTTGGGAACTAGCGCATACAATGAGCAGTTCTTC. Translated, this is CASSLGTSAYNEQFF.